The 17 T cell receptor beta chains reported below all come from one sample, sequenced in a study of T cells in Graves' hyperthyroidism and ophthalmopathy. Template material for amplifying TCR beta CDR3 regions consisted of RNA transcripts. A first-round RT-PCR of the TCR CDR3 used the HTBI primer set. TCRdb called the multiplex PCR reads again in MiXCR, with one record for every CDR3 protein. The sample includes around 600,000 distinct CDR3 sequences, roughly 15% of them seen just once. Sequenced: blood. The receptor source for this set is a woman between 45 and 65 years old with Graves' ophthalmopathy.

About this clonotype: The junction differs from germline at one of its ends, possibly a read error. The gene calls are TRBV7-2 and TRBJ2-7, with 7 bases identical to TRBD2. The end of the DNA fits TRBJ2-1 better, so the J call may be wrong. The CDR3 is 14 residues long. Looked up from germline, CDR1 is SGHTA and CDR2 is FQGNSA. The CDR3 is CANSLASGAYEQFF. The CDR3 DNA follows: TGTGCCAACAGCTTAGCGAGCGGGGCCTACGAGCAGTTCTTC.

This clonotype was counted ten times or more. This sequence joins TRBV12-3 or TRBV12-4 and TRBJ2-7; perhaps D is TRBD1 or TRBD2 (5 bases each). V was trimmed by 2 bases and J by 5 bases, leaving 16 bases between them. This CDR3 region has 15 residues. In DNA form, the CDR3 reads TGTGCCAGCAGTTTAAGGCAGGATCGGGGCCACGAGCAGTACTTC. This sequence encodes CASSLRQDRGHEQYF.

This clonotype has at least ten counts. The rearrangement joins TRBV7-3 to TRBJ2-1; D call uncertain. CDR1 and CDR2 from the germline V gene are SGHTA and FQGTGA. V was cut by 5 bases and J by 1 base, with 6 bases left in between. The length of the CDR3 is 13 residues. The CDR3 region has the DNA TGTGCCAGCAGCCCCCAGTCCTACAATGAGCAGTTCTTC. Translating it yields CASSPQSYNEQFF.

This chain connects TRBV18 to TRBJ1-5, with TRBD1 matching 9 bases. Trimming removed 3 bases from V and 2 bases from J; junction bases left unmatched: 5. This CDR3 is 16 amino acids long. Germline CDR1 and CDR2: KGHSH and LQKENI. CDR3: CASSPEWTGGNQPQHF. CDR3 DNA sequence: TGTGCCAGCTCACCCGAATGGACAGGGGGCAATCAGCCCCAGCATTTT.

This clonotype was seen many times. This chain uses TRBV30 with TRBJ1-5; tentative D call: TRBD1 (5 bases). Per the germline V gene, CDR1 is GTSNPN and CDR2 is SVGIG (reference sequence). This CDR3 has 16 amino acids. V lost 1 base and J 0 bases, leaving 13 bases between the germline ends. In DNA form, the CDR3 reads TGTGCCTGGAGTGCAGGGCTGGGTTATAGCAATCAGCCCCAGCATTTT. It translates to CAWSAGLGYSNQPQHF.

Many counts were recorded for this clonotype. The chain joins TRBV20-1 to TRBJ2-7; tentative D call: TRBD2 (6 bases). Germline CDR1 and CDR2: DFQATT and SNEGSKA (reference sequence). This CDR3 is built from 12 residues. V was cut by 6 bases and J by 6 bases, with 15 bases left in between. DNA of the CDR3: TGCAGTGCCCTCCAGGACGGGGGCGAGCAGTACTTC. Protein: CSALQDGGEQYF.

The table lists this clonotype with many counts. The chain uses TRBV6-2 or TRBV6-3 and TRBJ2-1; 8 bases fit TRBD2. V shed 5 bases, J shed 5 bases, and the junction held 11 bases outside the gene matches. This CDR3 comprises 16 residues. The V gene's germline CDR1 is MNHEY and CDR2 SVGEGT. The CDR3 region is CASSRAGTSSHNEQFF. The CDR3 bases are TGTGCCAGCAGTAGAGCCGGGACTAGTTCACACAATGAGCAGTTCTTC.

This clonotype has only one observation. The V call is TRBV30, the J call TRBJ2-2; TRBD1 matches at 9 bases. CDR3 size: 15 residues. Germline V gives CDR1 GTSNPN, CDR2 SVGIG (reference sequence). The ends lost 2 bases at V and 3 bases at J; junction bases unmatched: 4. The CDR3 spells CAWSRDRGDTGELFF. CDR3 nucleotides: TGTGCCTGGAGTCGAGACAGGGGGGACACCGGGGAGCTGTTTTTT.

The table lists this clonotype with many counts. The chain employs TRBV7-2 and TRBJ2-5; 7 positions match TRBD1. The CDR3 extends over 15 amino acids. J lost 2 bases, V lost 6 bases, and 9 bases had no gene match. Looked up from germline, CDR1 is SGHTA and CDR2 is FQGNSA. This CDR3 is CASSLAWTGQETQYF. The CDR3 DNA is TGTGCCAGCAGTCTTGCCTGGACAGGACAAGAGACCCAGTACTTC.

This clonotype was recorded many times. The chain combines TRBV20-1 with TRBJ2-7; 7 positions agree with TRBD2. Germline loops: CDR1 DFQATT, CDR2 SNEGSKA (reference sequence). CDR3 length equals 14 residues. V dropped 0 bases and J dropped 3; count of bases not matched to a gene: 5. The CDR3 DNA is TGCAGTGCTAGAGATGTGGGCGGGAGCTACGAGCAGTACTTC. This translates into CSARDVGGSYEQYF.

This clonotype was detected many times. The chain carries TRBV7-3 and TRBJ2-1, with 11 bases fitting TRBD1. V trimming: 5 bases; J trimming: 6 bases; junction bases outside the gene matches: 3. The CDR3 covers 14 residues. Germline CDR1 reads SGHTA; CDR2 reads FQGTGA. The CDR3 coding sequence is TGTGCCAGCAGCCGGGACAGGGGGTCCAATGAGCAGTTCTTC. The encoded protein is CASSRDRGSNEQFF. Complete variable domain (other parts from reference TRBV7-3 and TRBJ2-1): GAGVSQTPSNKVTEKGKYVELRCDPISGHTALYWYRQSLGQGPEFLIYFQGTGAADDSGLPNDRFFAVRPEGSVSTLKIQRTERGDSAVYLCASSRDRGSNEQFFGPGTRLTVL.

The V and J genes are TRBV28 and TRBJ1-2; the D gene is possibly TRBD1 (6 bases). The V end was cut by 1 base, the J end by 0 bases, with 15 bases between. This CDR3 is 17 amino acids long. Germline CDR1 MDHEN, CDR2 SYDVKM. The CDR3 sequence is CASSLFPWTVANYGYTF. CDR3 nucleotide sequence: TGTGCCAGCAGTTTATTTCCCTGGACAGTCGCTAACTATGGCTACACCTTC.

This clonotype was observed at least ten times. V is TRBV2 and J is TRBJ2-1, with D hard to call. The V gene's germline CDR1 is SNHLY and CDR2 FYNNEI. The V and J ends lost 3 bases and 6 bases respectively, with 3 bases between them. The CDR3 is made up of 11 amino acids. The CDR3 coding sequence is TGTGCCAGCAGTGAGAGCAATGAGCAGTTCTTC. Its translation: CASSESNEQFF.

The table lists this clonotype with many counts. The chain uses TRBV27 and TRBJ1-5; D unclear. The CDR3 sequence is 14 residues long. Looked up from germline, CDR1 is MNHEY and CDR2 is SMNVEV (reference sequence). The V gene lost 4 bases and the J gene lost 6 bases, with 13 bases spanning the gap. The chain's CDR3 is CASSSDGVFQPQHF. CDR3 DNA sequence: TGTGCCAGCAGTTCGGACGGGGTTTTTCAGCCCCAGCATTTT.

The chain has TRBV29-1 and TRBJ1-2; the D gene is possibly TRBD1 (6 bases). Trimming took 4 bases from V and 2 from J, leaving 17 bases between them. This CDR3 is built from 15 residues. The germline V gene encodes CDR1 SQVTM and CDR2 ANQGSEA. The CDR3 DNA reads TGCAGCGTTGGTTCCGGACAGACCCTAAACTATGGCTACACCTTC. This translates into CSVGSGQTLNYGYTF.

The rearrangement links TRBV27 to TRBJ1-6, with TRBD1 matching over 7 bases. The trim removed 6 bases at V and 7 bases at J, leaving 6 bases unmatched. The CDR3 contains 14 residues. CDR1 is MNHEY, CDR2 SMNVEV, per germline (reference sequence). As DNA, the CDR3 is TGTGCCAGCAGCCGCAGGGGGGAGAATTCACCCCTCCACTTT. This translates into CASSRRGENSPLHF.

Turning to this clonotype: One base away lies a much larger clone, so this may be a sequencing read error. The V call is TRBV7-2, the J call TRBJ2-3; TRBD2 agrees at 14 bases. This CDR3 has 20 residues. Germline loops: CDR1 SGHTA, CDR2 FQGNSA. The J segment lost 0 bases and the V segment lost 5 bases, leaving 13 bases of the junction unmatched. The CDR3 coding sequence is TGTGCCAGCAGCCCCCCGACCGGGACTAGCGGGGGACTCAGCACAGATACGCAGTATTTT. This sequence encodes CASSPPTGTSGGLSTDTQYF.